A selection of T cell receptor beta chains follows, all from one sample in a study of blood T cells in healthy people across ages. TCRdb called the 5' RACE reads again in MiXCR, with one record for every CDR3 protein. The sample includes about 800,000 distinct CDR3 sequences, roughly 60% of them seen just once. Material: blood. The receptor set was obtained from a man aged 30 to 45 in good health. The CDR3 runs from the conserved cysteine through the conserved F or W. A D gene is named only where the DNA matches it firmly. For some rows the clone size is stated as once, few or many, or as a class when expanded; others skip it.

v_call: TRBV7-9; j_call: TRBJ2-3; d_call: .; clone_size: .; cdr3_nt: TGTGCCAGCAGCCCGGTCCTGGCGGGTCCAGATACGCAGTATTTT; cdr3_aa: CASSPVLAGPDTQYF
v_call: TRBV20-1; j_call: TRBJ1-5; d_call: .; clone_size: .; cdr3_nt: TGCAGTGCTAGTCGGACAGATCTGGGCAATCAGCCCCAGCATTTT; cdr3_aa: CSASRTDLGNQPQHF
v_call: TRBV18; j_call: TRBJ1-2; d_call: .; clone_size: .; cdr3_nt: TGTGCCAGCTCACCATCTACAGGTGTATCTGGCTACACCTTC; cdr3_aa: CASSPSTGVSGYTF
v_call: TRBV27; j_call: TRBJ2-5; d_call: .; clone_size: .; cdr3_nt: TGTGCCAGCAGTTTTGGAGGGTGGCAGCAAGAGACCCAGTACTTC; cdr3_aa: CASSFGGWQQETQYF
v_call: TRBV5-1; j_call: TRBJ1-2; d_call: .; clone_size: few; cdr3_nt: TGCGCCAGCAGCGATGGGGGGACGGACGTCTATGGCTACACCTTC; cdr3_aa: CASSDGGTDVYGYTF
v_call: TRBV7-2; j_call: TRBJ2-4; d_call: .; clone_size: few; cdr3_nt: TGTGCCAGCAGCTTAAAGGGTACCATTCAGTACTTC; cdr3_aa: CASSLKGTIQYF
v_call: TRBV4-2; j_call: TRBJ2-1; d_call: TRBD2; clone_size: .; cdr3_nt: TGTGCCAGCAGCCAAGAGGGACTAGCAGATCGCAATGAGCAGTTCTTC; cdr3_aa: CASSQEGLADRNEQFF
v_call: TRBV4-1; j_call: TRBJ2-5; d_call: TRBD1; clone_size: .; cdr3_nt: TGCGCCAGCAGCCAGCTGACGGGACAGGGGGCGACCCAGTACTTC; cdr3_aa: CASSQLTGQGATQYF
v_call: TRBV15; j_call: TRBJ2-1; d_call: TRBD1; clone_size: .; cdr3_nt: TGTGCCACCAGCCCAAGGGACAGGGGGTCCGATGAGCAGTTCTTC; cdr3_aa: CATSPRDRGSDEQFF
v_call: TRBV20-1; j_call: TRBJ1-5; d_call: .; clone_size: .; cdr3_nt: TGCAGTGTCAGCGGGACGGGGACGGGGGGGGACAATCAGCCCCAGCATTTT; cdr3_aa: CSVSGTGTGGDNQPQHF
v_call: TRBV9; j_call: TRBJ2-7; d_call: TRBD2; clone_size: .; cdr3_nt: TGTGCCAGCAGCGTAGCAAGCGGGAGTCTCGGGCAGTACTTC; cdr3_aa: CASSVASGSLGQYF
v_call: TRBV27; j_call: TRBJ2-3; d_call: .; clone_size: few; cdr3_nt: TGTGCCAGCACTCATTCTGGGGCCCCTAGCACAGATACGCAGTATTTT; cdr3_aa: CASTHSGAPSTDTQYF
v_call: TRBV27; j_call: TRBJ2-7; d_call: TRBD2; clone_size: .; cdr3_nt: TGTGCCAGCAGTTTCTTGGGGGCGACTAGCGCCCTCTCCTACGAGCAGTACTTC; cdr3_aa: CASSFLGATSALSYEQYF
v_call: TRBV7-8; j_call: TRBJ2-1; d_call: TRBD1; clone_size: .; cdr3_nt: TGTGCCAGCAGCCCACCGGGCAGGGGGCGCAAGGAGCAGTTCTTC; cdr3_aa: CASSPPGRGRKEQFF